The T cell receptor (beta chain) described here comes from a study of identical twins. Notes on the study in general: Weaker excess sharing between twins was seen in beta out-of-frame sequences. Twin sharing of out-of-frame TCR alpha was underestimated by models in monozygotic pairs.

TCRdb independently ran MiXCR on the 5' RACE reads; one entry per CDR3 protein. The table lists more than 400,000 distinct CDR3 sequences, roughly 15% of them singletons. Trimming removed 0 bases at V and 5 bases at J, with 6 bases between. There are 12 residues in the CDR3. Germline V gene sequence: CDR1 SGHRS, CDR2 YFSETQ. This clonotype was counted many times. As yet, its antigen is unknown. The same data also contributed to another study, on yellow fever vaccine responses in identical twins. That paper notes: Twins' vaccine T cell response reportedly gave the appearance of partial convergence and partial personalization.

Material for sequencing was CD4+ T cells sorted from blood. The sequence was collected from a woman in her late teens or twenties in good health. The chain employs TRBV5-1 and TRBJ2-7; D is undetermined. The chain's CDR3 is CASSLALNEQYF. The CDR3 bases are TGCGCCAGCAGCTTGGCCCTCAACGAGCAGTACTTC.